The rows below give T cell receptor beta chains drawn from one sample of a study of OX40 agonist ivuxolimab in advanced cancers. Repertoires were generated with immunoSEQ multiplex PCR, while TCRdb's copy carries only in-frame clones and drops some. In the table there are 100,000 or so clones, about 91% of which are singletons. The specimen was CD4+ or CD8+ T cells sorted from blood, collected in a trial of the OX40 agonist ivuxolimab. These receptors were obtained from an adult with an advanced solid tumor such as melanoma, head and neck, liver or kidney cancer. CDR3s include the opening cysteine and the closing phenylalanine or tryptophan. The order of the fields is V gene, J gene, CDR3 protein.

>TRBV6-1|TRBJ2-7
CASKETYEQYF
>TRBV30|TRBJ1-5
CAWTRGEGNQPQHF
>TRBV10-3|TRBJ2-7
CAIWGSDEQYF
>TRBV15|TRBJ1-2
CATSFRDRGRGYTF
>TRBV10-2|TRBJ1-2
CASSEQGHGYTF
>TRBV30|TRBJ2-7
CAGTGTLRSSYEQYF
>TRBV28|TRBJ2-2
CASRGTGTGELFF
>TRBV19|TRBJ2-6
CASSMGGVGANVLTF
>TRBV6-1|TRBJ2-5
CATRETQYF
>TRBV6-1|TRBJ1-2
CASSEGQGAYGYTF
>TRBV7-3|TRBJ2-7
CASSLTQVTEQYF
>TRBV5-1|TRBJ1-2
CASSLGSSRGYTF
>TRBV21-1|TRBJ1-2
CASSKEEGNYGYTF
>TRBV25-1|TRBJ2-3
CASSFGLGTGASDTQYF
>TRBV4-1|TRBJ1-4
CASREGDSVNEKLFF
>TRBV6-1|TRBJ2-1
CASRRGAQGEEQFF
>TRBV19|TRBJ2-6
CASTPRRTYSGTGTGANVLTF
>TRBV5-4|TRBJ1-5
CATTSANSNQPQHF
>TRBV19|TRBJ2-7
CASSTATGTGSYEQYF
>TRBV9|TRBJ1-2
CASSVVGQGYGYTF
>TRBV9|TRBJ2-1
CASSVRDSSSIEQFF
>TRBV7-8|TRBJ1-1
CASSTRDRVTEAFF
>TRBV2|TRBJ2-7
CASSGRGVPGEQYF
>TRBV9|TRBJ1-1
CASSPPRGRNTEAFF
>TRBV30|TRBJ1-6
CAWGKGWNSPLHF
>TRBV5-4|TRBJ2-5
CASSLGGQVGETQYF
>TRBV5-1|TRBJ1-2
CASSLAFEGGYTF
>TRBV30|TRBJ2-1
CAARRGLAGGEQFF
>TRBV28|TRBJ2-6
CAHWGSGANVLTF
>TRBV15|TRBJ1-1
CATSGRGRGNRNTEAFF
>TRBV7-9|TRBJ2-2
CASSLGVFGTAGELFF
>TRBV6-6|TRBJ2-7
CASRPGQGKVEQYF
>TRBV6-5|TRBJ2-2
CASSYRAGELFF
>TRBV25-1|TRBJ2-1
CASSEFVGPNEQFF
>TRBV25-1|TRBJ1-1
CASSEGRSNTEAFF
>TRBV6-1|TRBJ1-6
CASQAAENSPLHF
>TRBV5-1|TRBJ1-2
CASSSRGNYGYTF
>TRBV7-3|TRBJ2-2
CASSLGGQTTGELFF
>TRBV19|TRBJ1-1
CASSIEVRNTEAFF
>TRBV5-1|TRBJ1-2
CASLDPADFNYGYTF
>TRBV19|TRBJ2-1
CASSPGGLSYNEQFF
>TRBV29-1|TRBJ2-4
CSVGVGGKNIQYF
>TRBV6-1|TRBJ2-5
CASSDRLARETQYF